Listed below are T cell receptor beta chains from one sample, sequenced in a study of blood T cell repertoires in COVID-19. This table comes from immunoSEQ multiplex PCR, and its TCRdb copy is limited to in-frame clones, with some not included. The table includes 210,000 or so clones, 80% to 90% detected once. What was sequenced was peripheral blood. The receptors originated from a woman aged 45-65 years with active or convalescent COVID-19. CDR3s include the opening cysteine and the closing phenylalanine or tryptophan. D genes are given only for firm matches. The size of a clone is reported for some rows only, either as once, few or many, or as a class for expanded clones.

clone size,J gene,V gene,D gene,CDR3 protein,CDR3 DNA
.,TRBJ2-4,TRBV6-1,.,CASSESPPGAGPQNIQYF,TGTGCCAGCAGTGAAAGCCCGCCCGGCGCGGGCCCCCAAAACATTCAGTACTTC
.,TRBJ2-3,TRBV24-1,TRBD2,CATSERGLAASTDTQYF,TGTGCCACCAGTGAGCGGGGACTAGCTGCTAGCACAGATACGCAGTATTTT
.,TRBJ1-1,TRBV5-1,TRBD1,CASSLADRANTEAFF,TGCGCCAGCAGCTTGGCCGACAGGGCCAACACTGAAGCTTTCTTT
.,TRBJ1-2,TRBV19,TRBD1,CASSLSHRTGNYGYTF,TGTGCCAGTAGCCTCAGTCACCGGACAGGGAACTATGGCTACACCTTC
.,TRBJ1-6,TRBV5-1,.,CASTLSGTQGGSPLHF,TGCGCCAGCACCCTTTCCGGGACACAAGGTGGTTCACCCCTCCACTTT
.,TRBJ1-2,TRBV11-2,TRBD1,CASSPGQGGGYGYTF,TGTGCCAGCAGCCCGGGACAGGGTGGGGGATATGGCTACACCTTC
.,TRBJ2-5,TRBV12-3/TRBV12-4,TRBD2,CATRTSGGETQYF,TGTGCCACCCGGACTAGCGGGGGAGAGACCCAGTACTTC
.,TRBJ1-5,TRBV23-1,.,CASAFNQPQHF,TGCGCCAGCGCGTTCAATCAGCCCCAGCATTTT
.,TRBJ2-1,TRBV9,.,CASSAGTSSYNEQFF,TGTGCCAGCAGCGCAGGGACTTCCTCCTACAATGAGCAGTTCTTC
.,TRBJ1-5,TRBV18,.,CASSPRRSGEGQPQHF,TGTGCCAGCTCACCAAGAAGATCAGGGGAGGGTCAGCCCCAGCATTTT
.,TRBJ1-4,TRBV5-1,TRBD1,CASSLTGTENEKLFF,TGCGCCAGCAGCTTGACCGGGACAGAGAATGAAAAACTGTTTTTT
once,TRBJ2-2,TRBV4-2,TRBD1,CASSQVGDSNTGELFF,TGTGCCAGCAGCCAAGTCGGGGACAGCAACACCGGGGAGCTGTTTTTT
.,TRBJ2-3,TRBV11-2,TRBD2,CASSLDGGYTDTQYF,TGTGCCAGCAGCTTAGACGGGGGGTACACAGATACGCAGTATTTT
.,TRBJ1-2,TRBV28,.,CASTPDNYGYTF,TGTGCCAGCACGCCAGATAACTATGGCTACACCTTC
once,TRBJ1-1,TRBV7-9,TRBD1,CASSTDGTEHTEAFF,TGTGCCAGCAGCACCGATGGGACAGAGCACACTGAAGCTTTCTTT
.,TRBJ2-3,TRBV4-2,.,CASSLTGDSSTDTQYF,TGTGCCAGCAGCCTCACGGGGGACAGTAGCACAGATACGCAGTATTTT
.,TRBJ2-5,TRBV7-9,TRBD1,CASRLGTAQETQYF,TGTGCCAGCAGGTTAGGGACAGCACAAGAGACCCAGTACTTC
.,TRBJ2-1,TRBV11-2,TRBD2,CASVPGTSGRNVYNEQFF,TGTGCCAGCGTCCCCGGGACTAGCGGGAGGAACGTCTACAATGAGCAGTTCTTC
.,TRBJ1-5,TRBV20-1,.,CSASLASNQPQHF,TGCAGTGCTAGTCTGGCTAGCAATCAGCCCCAGCATTTT
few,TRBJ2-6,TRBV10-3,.,CAISDSSGANVLTF,TGTGCCATCAGTGACAGCTCTGGGGCCAACGTCCTGACTTTC
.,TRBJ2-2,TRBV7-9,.,CASSLATGYTGELFF,TGTGCCAGCAGCTTAGCGACAGGTTACACCGGGGAGCTGTTTTTT
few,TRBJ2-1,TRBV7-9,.,CASSLASSSYNEQFF,TGTGCCAGCAGCTTAGCGTCCAGCTCCTACAATGAGCAGTTCTTC
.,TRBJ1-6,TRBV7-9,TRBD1,CASSSTGVNSPLHF,TGTGCCAGCAGCTCGACAGGGGTTAATTCACCCCTCCACTTT
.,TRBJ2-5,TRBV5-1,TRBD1,CASSLTGTGAEETQYF,TGCGCCAGCAGCTTGACCGGGACAGGGGCTGAAGAGACCCAGTACTTC
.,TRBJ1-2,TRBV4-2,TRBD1,CASSQEMGQGSERRSF,TGTGCCAGCAGCCAAGAAATGGGACAGGGCTCTGAGCGCAGAAGCTTC